This T cell receptor beta chain was sequenced during a study of blood T cell repertoires in COVID-19. Study summary: Material from acute and convalescent COVID-19 was sourced from the United States, Italy and Spain.

From germline, CDR1 is SGHVS and CDR2 FQNEAQ. V shed 3 bases and J shed 8 bases, with 10 bases lying between them. There are 13 residues in the CDR3. Using immunoSEQ multiplex PCR, the repertoire was profiled, and TCRdb retains in-frame clones only, with some absent. The sample has fewer than 300,000 clones; roughly 83% are singletons. The V call is TRBV7-8, the J call TRBJ1-4; possible D gene TRBD1, 6 bases. The receptor was derived from a human donor with COVID-19, enrolled during active disease. The donor label of this sample is uncertain. Sequencing used peripheral blood. The CDR3 coding sequence is TGTGCCAGCAGCTTCAGGGGCGGCGAAAAACTGTTTTTT. Its protein product is CASSFRGGEKLFF.